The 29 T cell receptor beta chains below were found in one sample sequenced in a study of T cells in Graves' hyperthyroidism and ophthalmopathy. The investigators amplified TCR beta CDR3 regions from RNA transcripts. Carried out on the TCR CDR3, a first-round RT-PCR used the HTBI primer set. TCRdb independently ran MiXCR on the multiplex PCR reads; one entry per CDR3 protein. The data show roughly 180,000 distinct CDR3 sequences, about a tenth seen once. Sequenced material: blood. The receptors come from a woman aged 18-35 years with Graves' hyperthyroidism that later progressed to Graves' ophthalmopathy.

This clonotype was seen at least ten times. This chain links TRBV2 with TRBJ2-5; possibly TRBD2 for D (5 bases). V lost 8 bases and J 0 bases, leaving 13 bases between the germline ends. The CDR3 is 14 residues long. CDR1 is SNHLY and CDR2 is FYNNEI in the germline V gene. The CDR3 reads CASGLGGYQETQYF. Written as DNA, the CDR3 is TGTGCCAGCGGACTCGGTGGGTACCAAGAGACCCAGTACTTC.

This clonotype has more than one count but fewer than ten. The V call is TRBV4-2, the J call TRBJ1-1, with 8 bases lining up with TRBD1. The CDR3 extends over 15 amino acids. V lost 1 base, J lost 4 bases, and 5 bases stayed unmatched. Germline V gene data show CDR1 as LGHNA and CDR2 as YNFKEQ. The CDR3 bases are TGTGCCAGCAGCCAAGCAGGGACAGGCCCCACTGAAGCTTTCTTT. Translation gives CASSQAGTGPTEAFF.

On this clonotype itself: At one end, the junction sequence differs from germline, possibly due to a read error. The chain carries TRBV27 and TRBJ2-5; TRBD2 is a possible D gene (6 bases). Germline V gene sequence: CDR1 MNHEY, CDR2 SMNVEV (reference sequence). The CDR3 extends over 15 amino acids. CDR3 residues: CAGSPTPSVQETQYF. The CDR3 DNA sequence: TGTGCCGGCAGTCCAACCCCTAGCGTTCAAGAGACCCAGTACTTC.

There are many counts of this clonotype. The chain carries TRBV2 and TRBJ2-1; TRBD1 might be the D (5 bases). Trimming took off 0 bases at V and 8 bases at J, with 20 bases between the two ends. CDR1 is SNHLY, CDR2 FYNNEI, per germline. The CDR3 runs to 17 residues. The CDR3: CASSEAIRGQGSDEQFF. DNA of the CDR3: TGTGCCAGCAGTGAAGCGATACGTGGACAAGGCTCGGATGAGCAGTTCTTC.

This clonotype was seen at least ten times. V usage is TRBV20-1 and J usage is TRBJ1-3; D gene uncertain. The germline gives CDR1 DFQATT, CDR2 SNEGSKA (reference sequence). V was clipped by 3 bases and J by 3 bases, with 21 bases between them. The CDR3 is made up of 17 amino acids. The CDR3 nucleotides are TGCAGTGCTAGTCCCCGGTACGAGGGTGCTGGTGGAAACACCATATATTTT. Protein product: CSASPRYEGAGGNTIYF.

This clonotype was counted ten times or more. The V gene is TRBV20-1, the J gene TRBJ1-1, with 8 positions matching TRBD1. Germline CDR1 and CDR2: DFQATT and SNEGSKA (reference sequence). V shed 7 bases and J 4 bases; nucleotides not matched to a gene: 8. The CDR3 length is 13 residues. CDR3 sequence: CSVTQGDATEAFF. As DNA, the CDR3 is TGCAGTGTAACACAGGGGGATGCCACTGAAGCTTTCTTT.

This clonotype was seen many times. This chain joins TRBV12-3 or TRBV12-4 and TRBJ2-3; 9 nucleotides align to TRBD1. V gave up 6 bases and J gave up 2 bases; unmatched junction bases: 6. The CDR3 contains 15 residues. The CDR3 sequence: CASSQQGAPTDTQYF. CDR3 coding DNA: TGTGCCAGCAGCCAACAGGGGGCCCCCACAGATACGCAGTATTTT.

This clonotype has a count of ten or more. CDR3 in DNA: TGCAGTGCTAGAGATCCTAGCGGGAGAGGGTCCCACAATGAGCAGTTCTTC. Residues: CSARDPSGRGSHNEQFF. The chain combines TRBV20-1 with TRBJ2-1; TRBD2 aligns across 10 bases. The ends lost 0 bases at V and 5 bases at J; junction bases unmatched: 10. Looked up from germline, CDR1 is DFQATT and CDR2 is SNEGSKA (reference sequence). The CDR3 totals 17 residues.

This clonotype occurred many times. The CDR3 bases are TGCAGTGCCGACCGAGAGACCCAGTACTTC. Translating gives CSADRETQYF. V and J are TRBV20-1 and TRBJ2-5; D not resolved. The V end was cut by 6 bases, the J end by 4 bases, with 6 bases between. This CDR3 has 10 residues. The V gene's germline CDR1 is DFQATT and CDR2 SNEGSKA (reference sequence).

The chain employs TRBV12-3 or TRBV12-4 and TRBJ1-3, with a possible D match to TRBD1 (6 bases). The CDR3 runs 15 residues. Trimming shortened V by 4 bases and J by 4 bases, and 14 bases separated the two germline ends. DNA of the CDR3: TGTGCCAGCAGTTCCAGGGGTTTGGGGGGAAACACCATATATTTT. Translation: CASSSRGLGGNTIYF.

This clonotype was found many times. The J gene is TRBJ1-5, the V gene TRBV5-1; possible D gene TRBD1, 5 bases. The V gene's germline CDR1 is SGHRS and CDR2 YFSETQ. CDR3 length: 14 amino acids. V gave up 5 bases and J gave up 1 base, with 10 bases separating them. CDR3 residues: CASSRGGSNQPQHF. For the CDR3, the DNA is TGCGCCAGCAGTCGTGGGGGGAGCAATCAGCCCCAGCATTTT.

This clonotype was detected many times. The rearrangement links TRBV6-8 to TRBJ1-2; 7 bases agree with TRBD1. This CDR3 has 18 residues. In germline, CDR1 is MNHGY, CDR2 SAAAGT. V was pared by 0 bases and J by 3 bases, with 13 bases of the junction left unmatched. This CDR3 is CASSYSTGQRRADYGYTF. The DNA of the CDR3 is TGTGCCAGCAGTTACTCGACGGGACAGCGACGAGCCGACTATGGCTACACCTTC.

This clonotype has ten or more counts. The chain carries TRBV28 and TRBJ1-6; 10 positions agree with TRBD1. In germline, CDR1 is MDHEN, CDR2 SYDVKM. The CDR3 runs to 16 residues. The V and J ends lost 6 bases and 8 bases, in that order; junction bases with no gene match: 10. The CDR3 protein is CASRPGQGISYSPLHF. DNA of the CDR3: TGTGCCAGCAGACCGGGACAGGGGATATCCTATTCACCCCTCCACTTT.

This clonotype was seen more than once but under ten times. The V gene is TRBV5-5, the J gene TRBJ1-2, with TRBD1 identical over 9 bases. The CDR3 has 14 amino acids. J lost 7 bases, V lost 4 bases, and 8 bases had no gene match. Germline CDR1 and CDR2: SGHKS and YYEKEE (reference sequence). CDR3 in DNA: TGTGCCAGCAGCCCGGCGGGACAGGGCTTTGGCTACACCTTC. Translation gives CASSPAGQGFGYTF.

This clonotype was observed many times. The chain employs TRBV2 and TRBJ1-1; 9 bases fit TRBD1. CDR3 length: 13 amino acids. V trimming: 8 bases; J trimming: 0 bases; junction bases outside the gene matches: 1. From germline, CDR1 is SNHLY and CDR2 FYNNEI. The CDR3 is CASGTGLNTEAFF. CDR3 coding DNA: TGTGCCAGCGGGACAGGGCTGAACACTGAAGCTTTCTTT.

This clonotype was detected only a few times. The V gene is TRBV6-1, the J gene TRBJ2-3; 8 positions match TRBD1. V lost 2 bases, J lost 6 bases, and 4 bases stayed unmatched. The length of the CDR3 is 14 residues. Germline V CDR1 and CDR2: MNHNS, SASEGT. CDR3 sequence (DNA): TGTGCCAGCAGTGAAAAGGACAGGGAGGATACGCAGTATTTT. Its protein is CASSEKDREDTQYF.

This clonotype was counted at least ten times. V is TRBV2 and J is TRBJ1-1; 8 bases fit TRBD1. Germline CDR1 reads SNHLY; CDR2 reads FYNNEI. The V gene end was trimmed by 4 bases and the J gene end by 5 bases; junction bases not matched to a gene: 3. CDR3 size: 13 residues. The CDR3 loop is CASSVNRGTEAFF. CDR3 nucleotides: TGTGCCAGCAGTGTAAACAGGGGGACTGAAGCTTTCTTT.

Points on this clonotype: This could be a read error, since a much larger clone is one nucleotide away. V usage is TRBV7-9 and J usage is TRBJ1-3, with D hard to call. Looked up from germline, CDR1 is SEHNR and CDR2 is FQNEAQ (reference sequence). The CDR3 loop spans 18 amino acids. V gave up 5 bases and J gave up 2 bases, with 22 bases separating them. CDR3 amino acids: CASSPLGLEGTAGNTIYF. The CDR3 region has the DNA TGTGCCAGCAGCCCCCTTGGATTAGAGGGAACTGCTGGAAACACCATATATTTT.

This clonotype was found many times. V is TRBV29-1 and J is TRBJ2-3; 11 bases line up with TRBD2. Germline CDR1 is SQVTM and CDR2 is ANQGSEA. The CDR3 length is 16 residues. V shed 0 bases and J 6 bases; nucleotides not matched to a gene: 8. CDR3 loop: CSVEDTVAGGLDTQYF. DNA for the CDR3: TGCAGCGTTGAAGATACGGTAGCGGGGGGGCTTGATACGCAGTATTTT.

The CDR3 loop reads CASRRPVTDTQYF. CDR3 DNA: TGTGCCAGCCGAAGACCTGTCACAGATACGCAGTATTTT. V and J are TRBV6-1 and TRBJ2-3, with D uncertain. The CDR3 spans 13 residues. V was cut by 8 bases and J by 2 bases, with 11 bases left in between. Germline values: CDR1 MNHNS, CDR2 SASEGT.

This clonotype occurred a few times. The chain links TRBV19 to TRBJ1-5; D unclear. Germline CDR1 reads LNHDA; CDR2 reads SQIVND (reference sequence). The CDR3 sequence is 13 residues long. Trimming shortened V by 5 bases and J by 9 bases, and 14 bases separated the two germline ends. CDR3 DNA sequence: TGTGCCAGTAGTGGTATCCAGGTGGGGCCCCAGCATTTT. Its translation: CASSGIQVGPQHF.

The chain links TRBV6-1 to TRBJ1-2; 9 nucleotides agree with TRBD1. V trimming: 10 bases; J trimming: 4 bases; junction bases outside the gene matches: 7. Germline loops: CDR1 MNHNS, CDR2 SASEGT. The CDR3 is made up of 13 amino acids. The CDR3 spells CAIYQGQGYGYTF. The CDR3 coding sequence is TGTGCCATCTACCAGGGACAGGGCTATGGCTACACCTTC.

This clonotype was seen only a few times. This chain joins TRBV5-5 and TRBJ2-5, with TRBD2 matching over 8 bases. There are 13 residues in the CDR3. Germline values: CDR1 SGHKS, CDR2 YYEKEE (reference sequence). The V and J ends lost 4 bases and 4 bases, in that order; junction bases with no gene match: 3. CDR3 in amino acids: CASSGLAGETQYF. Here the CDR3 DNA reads TGTGCCAGCAGCGGCCTAGCGGGAGAGACCCAGTACTTC.

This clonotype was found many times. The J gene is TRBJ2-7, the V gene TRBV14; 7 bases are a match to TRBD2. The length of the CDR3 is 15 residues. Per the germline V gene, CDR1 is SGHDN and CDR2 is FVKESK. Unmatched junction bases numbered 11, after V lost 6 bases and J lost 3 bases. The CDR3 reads CASRRSGALYYEQYF. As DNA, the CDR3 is TGTGCCAGCAGACGAAGCGGGGCCCTTTACTACGAGCAGTACTTC.

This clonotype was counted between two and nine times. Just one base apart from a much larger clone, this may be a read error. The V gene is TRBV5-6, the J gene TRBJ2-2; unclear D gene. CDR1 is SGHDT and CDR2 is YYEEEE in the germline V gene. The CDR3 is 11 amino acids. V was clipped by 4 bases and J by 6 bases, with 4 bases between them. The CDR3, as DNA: TGTGCCAGCAGCGTATCCGGGGAGCTGTTTTTT. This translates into CASSVSGELFF. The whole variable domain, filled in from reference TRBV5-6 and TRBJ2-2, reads DAGVTQSPTHLIKTRGQQVTLRCSPKSGHDTVSWYQQALGQGPQFIFQYYEEEERQRGNFPDRFSGHQFPNYSSELNVNALLLGDSALYLCASSVSGELFFGEGSRLTVL.

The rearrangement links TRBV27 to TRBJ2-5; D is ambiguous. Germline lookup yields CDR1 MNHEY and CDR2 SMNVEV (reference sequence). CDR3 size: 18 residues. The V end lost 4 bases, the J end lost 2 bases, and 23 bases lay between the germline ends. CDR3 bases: TGTGCCAGCAGTTCTCTGCTTCGGACCAAAACCGAGCAAGAGACCCAGTACTTC. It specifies CASSSLLRTKTEQETQYF.

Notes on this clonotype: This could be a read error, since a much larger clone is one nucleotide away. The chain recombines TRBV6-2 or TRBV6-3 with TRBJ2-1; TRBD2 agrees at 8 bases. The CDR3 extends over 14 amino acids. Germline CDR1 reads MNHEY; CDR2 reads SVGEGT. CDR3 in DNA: TGTGCCAGCAGGGGACTAGGCTCCTACGATGAGCAGTTCTTC. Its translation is CASRGLGSYDEQFF.

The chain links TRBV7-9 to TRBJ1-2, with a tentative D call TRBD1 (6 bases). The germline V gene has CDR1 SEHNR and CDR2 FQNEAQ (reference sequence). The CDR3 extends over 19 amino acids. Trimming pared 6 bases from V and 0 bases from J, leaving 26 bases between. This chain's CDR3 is CASRLAPPGQKRANYGYTF. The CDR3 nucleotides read TGTGCCAGCAGGCTAGCCCCACCTGGACAGAAGCGCGCTAACTATGGCTACACCTTC.

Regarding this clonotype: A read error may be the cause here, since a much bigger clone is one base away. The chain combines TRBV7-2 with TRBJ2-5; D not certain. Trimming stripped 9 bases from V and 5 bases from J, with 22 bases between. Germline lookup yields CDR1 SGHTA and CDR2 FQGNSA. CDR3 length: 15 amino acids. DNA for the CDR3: TGTGCCAGAAGCCTCTCCCGAGCGCCCCGGGAGACCCAGTACTTC. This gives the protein CARSLSRAPRETQYF.